This entry concerns a single T cell receptor beta chain. Its antigen is unknown. The data belong to a study of CD8 T cells in ankylosing spondylitis. By quantitative 5'-RACE with molecular barcodes, the TCR beta libraries were made. From the 5' RACE reads, TCRdb called clonotypes with MiXCR, one entry per CDR3 protein. The data hold a few hundred thousand distinct CDR3 sequences, with 20% to 25% observed a single time. Study-level results: Blood of patients with ankylosing spondylitis appeared to be characterized by a TCR beta motif of 8 or 9 highly homologous variants. Reports say disease-linked clones showed up significantly more in matched ankylosing spondylitis synovial fluid. With a CD8+ phenotype, disease-linked clones were relatively rare in peripheral blood.

This clonotype was obtained from a male donor with ankylosing spondylitis or in good health (not recorded which). The sequenced sample consisted of blood, either unsorted or a sorted T cell fraction (not recorded which).

The CDR3 DNA sequence: TGCGCCAGCAGCTTAAGGGGCGACAAGTACACAGATACGCAGTATTTT. As protein: CASSLRGDKYTDTQYF. The chain uses TRBV5-1 and TRBJ2-3, with TRBD1 as a possible D gene (5 bases). This CDR3 region has 16 residues. CDR1 and CDR2 (germline): SGHRS, YFSETQ. V shed 2 bases and J shed 2 bases, with 15 bases lying between them. The entire variable domain, with the rest obtained from reference TRBV5-1 and TRBJ2-3, is as follows: KAGVTQTPRYLIKTRGQQVTLSCSPISGHRSVSWYQQTPGQGLQFLFEYFSETQRNKGNFPGRFSGRQFSNSRSEMNVSTLELGDSALYLCASSLRGDKYTDTQYFGPGTRLTVL.